These T cell receptor beta chains were read from a single sample in a study of blood T cell repertoires in COVID-19. The repertoire was sequenced with immunoSEQ multiplex PCR; TCRdb's copy has only in-frame clones and lacks some. The sample has 140,000 or so clones; roughly 89% are singletons. Sequenced input: peripheral blood. These receptors came from a woman aged 45-59 years with active or convalescent COVID-19. Both conserved end residues are trimmed from each CDR3.

J gene,V gene,CDR3 protein
TRBJ2-7,TRBV7-9,ASSSTRGGDSYEQY
TRBJ2-7,TRBV7-9,ATSSGQGNEQY
TRBJ1-1,TRBV5-5,ASSLAFYGTGGSEAF
TRBJ2-7,TRBV7-3,ASKTSGNSYEQY
TRBJ2-1,TRBV28,ASSPSGRLEGDEQF
TRBJ2-3,TRBV11-2,ASSLWGDTDTQY
TRBJ2-2,TRBV4-2,ASSQAGSANTGELF
TRBJ2-4,TRBV30,AWSVVRGGGQY
TRBJ2-7,TRBV14,ASSQGGRTEQY
TRBJ2-7,TRBV6-2/TRBV6-3,ASSYLRAYEQY
TRBJ2-1,TRBV19,ASSISTYFNEQF
TRBJ1-5,TRBV18,ASSPAPGQGRRNQPQH
TRBJ2-3,TRBV30,AWRGGLPTDTQY
TRBJ1-1,TRBV6-2/TRBV6-3,ASSFGDRGTLNTEAF
TRBJ2-7,TRBV4-3,ASSQEIIVADPSSYEQY
TRBJ1-2,TRBV10-3,AISESAGLQGYT
TRBJ1-1,TRBV15,ATSRDRTGGINEAF
TRBJ2-1,TRBV5-1,ASSLGLAGEGHEQF
TRBJ1-5,TRBV7-9,ASSSFDRGDQPQH
TRBJ2-7,TRBV6-1,ASSEEEVLWIYEQY